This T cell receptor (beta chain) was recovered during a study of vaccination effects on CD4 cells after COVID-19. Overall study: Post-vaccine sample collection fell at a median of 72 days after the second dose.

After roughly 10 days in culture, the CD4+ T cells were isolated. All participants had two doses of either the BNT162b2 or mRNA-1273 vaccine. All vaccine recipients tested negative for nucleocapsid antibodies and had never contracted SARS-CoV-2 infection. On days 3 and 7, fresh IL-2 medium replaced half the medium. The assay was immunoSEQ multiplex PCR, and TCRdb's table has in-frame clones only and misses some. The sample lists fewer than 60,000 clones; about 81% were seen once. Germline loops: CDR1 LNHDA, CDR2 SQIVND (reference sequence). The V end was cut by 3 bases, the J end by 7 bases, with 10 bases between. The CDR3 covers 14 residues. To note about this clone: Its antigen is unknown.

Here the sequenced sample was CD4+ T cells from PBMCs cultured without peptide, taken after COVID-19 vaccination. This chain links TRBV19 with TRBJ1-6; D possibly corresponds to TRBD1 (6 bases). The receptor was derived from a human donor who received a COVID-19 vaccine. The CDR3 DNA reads TGTGCCAGTAGTATCACAGGGCCCAATTCACCCCTCCACTTT. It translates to CASSITGPNSPLHF.